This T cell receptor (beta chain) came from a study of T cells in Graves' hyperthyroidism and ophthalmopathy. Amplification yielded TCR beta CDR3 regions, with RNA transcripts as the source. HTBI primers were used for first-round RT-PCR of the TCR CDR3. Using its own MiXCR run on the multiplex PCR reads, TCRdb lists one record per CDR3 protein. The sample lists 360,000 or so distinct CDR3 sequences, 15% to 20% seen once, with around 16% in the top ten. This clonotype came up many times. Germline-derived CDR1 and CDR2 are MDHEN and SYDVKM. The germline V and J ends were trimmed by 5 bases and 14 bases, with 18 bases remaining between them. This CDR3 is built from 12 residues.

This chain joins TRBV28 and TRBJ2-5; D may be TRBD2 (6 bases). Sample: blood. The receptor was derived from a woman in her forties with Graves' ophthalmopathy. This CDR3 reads CASSERVLYPYF. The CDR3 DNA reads TGTGCCAGCAGTGAGCGGGTCCTTTACCCATACTTC.